One sample yielded the 28 T cell receptor beta chains listed below, sequenced in a study of OX40 agonist ivuxolimab in advanced cancers. Sequenced by immunoSEQ multiplex PCR; TCRdb stores in-frame clones only, minus some. Of around 43,000 clones in the sample, more than 75% were seen once. Sequences were derived from CD4+ or CD8+ T cells sorted from blood, sampled in a trial of the OX40 agonist ivuxolimab. Source of these receptors: an adult with an advanced solid tumor such as melanoma, head and neck, liver or kidney cancer.

The chain recombines TRBV7-8 with TRBJ1-1, with D hard to call. The CDR3 contains 14 residues. V gave up 1 base and J gave up 3 bases, with 9 bases separating them. Germline V lookup: CDR1 SGHVS, CDR2 FQNEAQ. The CDR3 is CASSLEGPYTEAFF. DNA of the CDR3: TGTGCCAGCAGCTTAGAAGGACCGTACACTGAAGCTTTCTTT.

The genes are TRBV13 and TRBJ2-5, with 11 bases that match TRBD1. The CDR3 covers 16 residues. Germline V gives CDR1 PRHDT, CDR2 FYEKMQ (reference sequence). V gave up 4 bases and J gave up 0 bases; unmatched junction bases: 4. In DNA form, the CDR3 reads TGTGCCAGCAGCTCCCGGGACAGGGGGTACCAAGAGACCCAGTACTTC. It encodes CASSSRDRGYQETQYF.

The J gene is TRBJ2-3, the V gene TRBV28; 10 bases agree with TRBD1. The CDR3 runs to 15 residues. The V segment lost 4 bases and the J segment 2 bases; nucleotides outside the gene matches: 3. Germline V gene lookup returns CDR1 MDHEN and CDR2 SYDVKM. CDR3 region: CASSWTGGTTDTQYF. For the CDR3, the DNA is TGTGCCAGCAGTTGGACAGGGGGAACCACAGATACGCAGTATTTT.

The V call is TRBV10-3, the J call TRBJ1-1; 8 bases are shared with TRBD1. The V and J ends lost 10 bases and 1 base, in that order; junction bases with no gene match: 5. Germline V gene sequence: CDR1 ENHRY, CDR2 SYGVKD. This CDR3 is built from 13 residues. CDR3 sequence (DNA): TGTGCCACAAAGACAGGGGAGAACACTGAAGCTTTCTTT. Protein: CATKTGENTEAFF.

The chain recombines TRBV19 with TRBJ1-1, with D tentatively TRBD1 (5 bases). The ends were cut back, 7 bases at V and 1 base at J, with 13 bases in the middle. Germline CDR1 and CDR2: LNHDA and SQIVND (reference sequence). The CDR3 is 14 residues long. CDR3 in DNA: TGTGCCAGTAAGACCGAAGGGGCGAACACTGAAGCTTTCTTT. Its translation is CASKTEGANTEAFF.

This chain links TRBV27 with TRBJ2-7; the D is unclear. V shed 0 bases and J shed 3 bases, with 12 bases lying between them. The CDR3 extends over 15 amino acids. The germline gives CDR1 MNHEY, CDR2 SMNVEV (reference sequence). CDR3 DNA: TGTGCCAGCAGTTTATCGGCCGGACCAAACTACGAGCAGTACTTC. It encodes CASSLSAGPNYEQYF.

The rearrangement uses TRBV7-3 and TRBJ2-1, with D maybe TRBD2 (6 bases). V was cut by 0 bases and J by 1 base, with 10 bases left in between. Germline CDR1 reads SGHTA; CDR2 reads FQGTGA. The CDR3 length is 16 residues. The CDR3 spells CASSLTVGRSYNEQFF. The CDR3 nucleotides read TGTGCCAGCAGCTTAACGGTGGGGAGGTCCTACAATGAGCAGTTCTTC.

The chain combines TRBV5-1 with TRBJ2-1, with D perhaps assigned TRBD1 or TRBD2 (6 bases each). The CDR3 length is 18 residues. CDR1 is SGHRS and CDR2 is YFSETQ in the germline V gene. Trimming removed 2 bases from V and 0 bases from J, with 18 bases in between. The CDR3 loop reads CASSFRLVGASSYNEQFF. The CDR3 DNA reads TGCGCCAGCAGCTTCAGACTAGTGGGGGCAAGCTCCTACAATGAGCAGTTCTTC.

The rearrangement joins TRBV19 to TRBJ2-7, with D unresolved. CDR1 LNHDA and CDR2 SQIVND come from the germline V gene (reference sequence). The CDR3 runs to 14 residues. V lost 4 bases and J lost 3, with 13 bases in between. CDR3 nucleotides: TGTGCCAGTAGTAGGTCGGCAAACGGCTACGAGCAGTACTTC. It translates to CASSRSANGYEQYF.

This sequence joins TRBV7-9 and TRBJ1-5, with D possibly matching TRBD1 (5 bases). This CDR3 has 13 amino acids. The V end lost 5 bases, the J end lost 6 bases, and 11 bases lay between the germline ends. Looked up from germline, CDR1 is SEHNR and CDR2 is FQNEAQ (reference sequence). The chain's CDR3 is CASSLGGGQPQHF. The CDR3 DNA reads TGTGCCAGCAGCCTGGGGGGAGGTCAGCCCCAGCATTTT.

This clone was seen a few times. V is TRBV19 and J is TRBJ1-1; a weak D match, TRBD1 (5 bases). CDR3 size: 13 residues. Germline V gene lookup returns CDR1 LNHDA and CDR2 SQIVND (reference sequence). V was trimmed by 7 bases and J by 5 bases, leaving 14 bases between them. This CDR3 is CASTLMGDTEAFF. The CDR3 region has the DNA TGTGCCAGTACTCTCATGGGGGATACTGAAGCTTTCTTT.

CDR3 region: CASSPSVTNDPEAFF. The CDR3, as DNA: TGTGCCAGCAGCCCCAGCGTCACGAATGATCCTGAAGCTTTCTTT. V usage is TRBV7-3 and J usage is TRBJ1-1; D remains unclear. With 5 bases removed from V and 6 bases from J, the gap between germline ends came to 19 bases. Germline CDR1 reads SGHTA; CDR2 reads FQGTGA. The CDR3 length is 15 residues.

In the case of this clone: A much larger clone lies a single base off, so this may be a read error. The chain recombines TRBV7-9 with TRBJ1-3; D might be TRBD1 (6 bases). V shed 3 bases and J shed 0 bases, with 6 bases lying between them. Germline V gene lookup returns CDR1 SEHNR and CDR2 FQNEAQ (reference sequence). The CDR3 runs to 14 residues. CDR3 nucleotides: TGTGCCAGCAGCTTGGACAGCTCTGGAAACACCATATATTTT. The encoded protein is CASSLDSSGNTIYF.

V usage is TRBV11-2 and J usage is TRBJ1-1; D unresolved. Germline V CDR1 and CDR2: SGHAT, FQNNGV. The CDR3 loop spans 13 amino acids. Trimming removed 1 base at V and 1 base at J, with 4 bases between. CDR3 sequence: CASSLGTNTEAFF. The CDR3 coding sequence is TGTGCCAGCAGCTTAGGCACGAACACTGAAGCTTTCTTT.

The V call is TRBV18, the J call TRBJ2-3, with TRBD2 identical over 9 bases. J lost 2 bases, V lost 3 bases, and 3 bases had no gene match. The CDR3 sequence is 15 residues long. Per the germline V gene, CDR1 is KGHSH and CDR2 is LQKENI. The CDR3 DNA is TGTGCCAGCTCACCCAGCGGGGGGAACACAGATACGCAGTATTTT. Translating gives CASSPSGGNTDTQYF. The full variable domain, with the rest looked up from reference TRBV18 and TRBJ2-3, is NAGVMQNPRHLVRRRGQEARLRCSPMKGHSHVYWYRQLPEEGLKFMVYLQKENIIDESGMPKERFSAEFPKEGPSILRIQQVVRGDSAAYFCASSPSGGNTDTQYFGPGTRLTVL.

The rearrangement uses TRBV6-5 and TRBJ1-5; D perhaps matches TRBD1 (5 bases). This CDR3 region has 15 residues. V lost 2 bases and J lost 6, with 14 bases in between. Germline assignment: CDR1 MNHEY and CDR2 SVGAGI. In DNA form, the CDR3 reads TGTGCCAGCAGTTACGCGGGGCAGTCAGGTCAGCCCCAGCATTTT. Its protein is CASSYAGQSGQPQHF.

The chain uses TRBV15 and TRBJ1-1; D gene uncertain. V shed 4 bases and J shed 4 bases, with 22 bases lying between them. The CDR3 spans 17 residues. CDR1 and CDR2 from the germline V gene are LNHNV and YYDKDF (reference sequence). CDR3 in DNA: TGTGCCACCAGCACCACCCGGCCCCGGCTTACGGTCACTGAAGCTTTCTTT. It translates to CATSTTRPRLTVTEAFF. The full variable domain, its missing parts supplied by reference TRBV15 and TRBJ1-1, is DAMVIQNPRYQVTQFGKPVTLSCSQTLNHNVMYWYQQKSSQAPKLLFHYYDKDFNNEADTPDNFQSRRPNTSFCFLDIRSPGLGDTAMYLCATSTTRPRLTVTEAFFGQGTRLTVV.

The rearrangement uses TRBV7-2 and TRBJ1-1, with D maybe TRBD1 (5 bases). Germline V lookup: CDR1 SGHTA, CDR2 FQGNSA. The germline V and J ends were trimmed by 2 bases and 0 bases, with 10 bases remaining between them. The CDR3 consists of 15 residues. This CDR3 reads CASSLWGQLNTEAFF. The CDR3 DNA reads TGTGCCAGCAGCTTATGGGGCCAGCTGAACACTGAAGCTTTCTTT.

J is TRBJ2-7 and V is TRBV11-3, with a weak D call TRBD2 (5 bases). The V gene's germline CDR1 is SGHNT and CDR2 YENEEA. The CDR3 is 13 residues long. Trimming removed 4 bases from V and 1 base from J, with 8 bases in between. The CDR3: CASSSRESYEQYF. CDR3 sequence (DNA): TGTGCCAGCAGCTCAAGGGAGTCCTACGAGCAGTACTTC.

The genes are TRBV5-8 and TRBJ2-7; the D gene is possibly TRBD1 (5 bases). The V end was cut by 5 bases, the J end by 3 bases, with 12 bases between. This CDR3 is built from 13 residues. From germline, CDR1 is SGHTS and CDR2 YDEGEE. CDR3 in amino acids: CASRSQVDYEQYF. The CDR3 DNA is TGTGCCAGCAGGTCACAGGTGGACTACGAGCAGTACTTC.

V usage is TRBV27 and J usage is TRBJ2-7; D is undetermined. V was clipped by 3 bases and J by 5 bases, with 11 bases between them. This CDR3 has 13 amino acids. CDR1 and CDR2 (germline): MNHEY, SMNVEV (reference sequence). Written as DNA, the CDR3 is TGTGCCAGCAGTTTTGTAGTGGGCCACGAGCAGTACTTC. Its translation is CASSFVVGHEQYF.

The chain has TRBV5-6 and TRBJ1-2; 11 bases map to TRBD1. Germline trimming cut 0 bases from V and 4 bases from J; bases unmatched to any gene: 2. The germline V gene has CDR1 SGHDT and CDR2 YYEEEE. The CDR3 is made up of 15 amino acids. CDR3 amino acids: CASSLGTGGFYGYTF. CDR3 nucleotide sequence: TGTGCCAGCAGCTTGGGGACAGGGGGCTTCTATGGCTACACCTTC.

The rearrangement joins TRBV4-2 to TRBJ2-3; unclear D gene. The CDR3 has 14 residues. CDR1 and CDR2 from the germline V gene are LGHNA and YNFKEQ. Trimming shortened V by 1 base and J by 0 bases, and 5 bases separated the two germline ends. The CDR3 reads CASSQGYSTDTQYF. CDR3 bases: TGTGCCAGCAGCCAAGGCTACAGCACAGATACGCAGTATTTT.

This clone occurred once. V and J are TRBV7-9 and TRBJ2-1; no clear D. The CDR3 covers 12 residues. Germline CDR1 reads SEHNR; CDR2 reads FQNEAQ (reference sequence). Trimming stripped 3 bases from V and 13 bases from J, with 13 bases between. The CDR3 protein is CASSLGGQSQFF. Written as DNA, the CDR3 is TGTGCCAGCAGCTTGGGCGGCCAGTCCCAGTTCTTC.

This chain joins TRBV4-1 and TRBJ2-5, with D uncertain. Germline V gene sequence: CDR1 MGHRA, CDR2 YSYEKL. The CDR3 is 15 residues long. V was pared by 0 bases and J by 2 bases, with 10 bases between. CDR3 in DNA: TGCGCCAGCAGCCAAGAGGGCACAACACAAGAGACCCAGTACTTC. Translated, it gives CASSQEGTTQETQYF.

The V and J genes are TRBV27 and TRBJ2-7; the D gene could be TRBD1 or TRBD2 (5 bases each). Germline CDR1 MNHEY, CDR2 SMNVEV (reference sequence). Trimming took 8 bases from V and 3 from J, leaving 14 bases between them. The CDR3 is 13 amino acids. Written as DNA, the CDR3 is TGTGCCAGCGGCGAGGGGCCCTTCTACGAGCAGTACTTC. This codes for CASGEGPFYEQYF.

This rearrangement joins TRBV11-3 to TRBJ2-2; no firm D call. This CDR3 comprises 12 residues. CDR1 is SGHNT, CDR2 YENEEA, per germline. V shed 5 bases and J shed 4 bases, with 5 bases lying between them. CDR3 bases: TGTGCCAGCAGCCCCGGCACCGGGGAGCTGTTTTTT. It is translated as CASSPGTGELFF.

In regard to this clone: The same CDR3 arises from other DNA sequences in this sample as well. The J gene is TRBJ2-3, the V gene TRBV5-4; 11 nucleotides match TRBD2. Germline V gene data show CDR1 as SGHNT and CDR2 as YYREEE (reference sequence). The CDR3 is 16 amino acids. J lost 3 bases, V lost 0 bases, and 3 bases had no gene match. CDR3 region: CASSLATSGGTDTQYF. CDR3 bases: TGTGCCAGCAGCTTGGCAACTAGCGGGGGAACAGATACGCAGTATTTT.